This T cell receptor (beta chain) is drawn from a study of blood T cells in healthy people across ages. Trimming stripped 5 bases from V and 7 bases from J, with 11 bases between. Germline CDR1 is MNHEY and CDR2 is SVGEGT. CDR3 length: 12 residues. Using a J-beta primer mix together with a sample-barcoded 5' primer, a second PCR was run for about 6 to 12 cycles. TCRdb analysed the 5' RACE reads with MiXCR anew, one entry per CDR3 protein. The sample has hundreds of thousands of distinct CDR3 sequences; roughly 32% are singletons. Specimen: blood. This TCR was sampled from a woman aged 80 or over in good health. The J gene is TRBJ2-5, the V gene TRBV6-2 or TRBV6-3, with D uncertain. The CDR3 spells CASSQGSRTQYF. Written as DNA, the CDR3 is TGTGCCAGCAGTCAAGGATCTCGGACCCAGTACTTC.